This is a list of T cell receptor beta chains from one sample in a study of OX40 agonist ivuxolimab in advanced cancers. Using immunoSEQ multiplex PCR, the repertoire was profiled, and TCRdb retains in-frame clones only, with some absent. In the table there are around 79,000 clones, approximately 85% of which are singletons. The input for sequencing was CD4+ or CD8+ T cells sorted from blood, taken in a trial of the OX40 agonist ivuxolimab. The origin of the receptors is an adult with an advanced solid tumor such as melanoma, head and neck, liver or kidney cancer. Both conserved end residues are part of each CDR3. Each record gives: J gene, V gene, clone size, CDR3 protein. For some rows the clone size is stated as once, few or many, or as a class when expanded; others skip it.

TRBJ2-3 TRBV11-2 - CASSSRDRGDTQYF
TRBJ2-3 TRBV11-2 - CASSTSGSRGGQYF
TRBJ2-5 TRBV6-5 - CASSEGVGETQYF
TRBJ2-1 TRBV5-1 - CASNMDRVYEQFF
TRBJ2-1 TRBV9 - CASSVGPHNEQFF
TRBJ1-5 TRBV19 - CASSRQGNSNQPQHF
TRBJ2-3 TRBV5-1 - CASSFPAHDTQYF
TRBJ2-1 TRBV29-1 - CSGVQPGREQFF
TRBJ2-7 TRBV2 - CASSRDSLFFSYEQYF
TRBJ2-7 TRBV7-9 - CASSLGVSYYEQYF
TRBJ1-5 TRBV19 - CASMLQGRGGNQPQHF
TRBJ1-5 TRBV2 - CASSDATGWSQPQHF
TRBJ2-7 TRBV7-3 - CASSSVKQTGTGRSEQYF
TRBJ2-5 TRBV5-6 - CASTPAGVETQYF
TRBJ1-1 TRBV30 - CAWSGGFEAFF
TRBJ2-5 TRBV5-6 - CASSEVAESAQETQYF
TRBJ1-6 TRBV6-7 - CASSYSGGHPNHF
TRBJ2-3 TRBV7-2 - CASSLGDHGTDTQYF
TRBJ1-5 TRBV5-6 - CASSLSWGRNQPQHF
TRBJ1-2 TRBV2 - CASIRQGHGYTF
TRBJ2-1 TRBV11-1 - CASSFSGEPYNEQFF
TRBJ1-1 TRBV6-1 - CASSEIEFGVAFF
TRBJ1-1 TRBV15 once CATSRAVSTGRRTANTEAFF
TRBJ1-4 TRBV7-2 once CASSPRASTNEKLFF
TRBJ2-1 TRBV9 - CASSLNSGNYNEQFF
TRBJ2-7 TRBV9 - CASSVNPSGAYEQYF
TRBJ2-7 TRBV6-5 - CASNPPGTVYEQYF
TRBJ1-4 TRBV19 - CASSMGGPTNEKLFF
TRBJ2-7 TRBV5-6 - CASSFLGTPSYEQYF
TRBJ1-2 TRBV4-1 once CASSQDRVGYGYTF
TRBJ1-2 TRBV5-1 - CASSFTTLEGYTF
TRBJ2-7 TRBV6-5 - CASRGLDSFSYEQYF
TRBJ2-2 TRBV6-6 - CASTQVRAYTGELFF